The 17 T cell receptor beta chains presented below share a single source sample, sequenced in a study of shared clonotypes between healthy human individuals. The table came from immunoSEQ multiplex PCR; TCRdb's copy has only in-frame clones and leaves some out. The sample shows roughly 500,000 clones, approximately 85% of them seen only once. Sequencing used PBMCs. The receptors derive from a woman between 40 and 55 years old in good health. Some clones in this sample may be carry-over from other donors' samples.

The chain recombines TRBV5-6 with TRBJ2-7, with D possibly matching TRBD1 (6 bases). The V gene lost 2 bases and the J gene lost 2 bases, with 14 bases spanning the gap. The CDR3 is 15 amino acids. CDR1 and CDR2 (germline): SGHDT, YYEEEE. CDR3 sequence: CASSLPGQLAYEQYF. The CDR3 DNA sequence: TGTGCCAGCAGCTTACCCGGACAGCTAGCCTACGAGCAGTACTTC.

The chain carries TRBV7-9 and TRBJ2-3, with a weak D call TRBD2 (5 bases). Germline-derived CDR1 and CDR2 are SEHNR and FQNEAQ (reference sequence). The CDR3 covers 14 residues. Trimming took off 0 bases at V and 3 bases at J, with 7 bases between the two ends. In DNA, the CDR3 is TGTGCCAGCAGCTTAGCTAGCGCGACAGATACGCAGTATTTT. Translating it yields CASSLASATDTQYF.

The CDR3 protein is CASSSIQGEKLFF. CDR3 bases: TGCGCCAGCAGCTCAATACAGGGTGAAAAACTGTTTTTT. This sequence joins TRBV5-1 and TRBJ1-4; tentative D call: TRBD1 (6 bases). Germline lookup yields CDR1 SGHRS and CDR2 YFSETQ. This CDR3 has 13 residues. Deletions cut 3 bases from V and 7 bases from J, with 10 bases between.

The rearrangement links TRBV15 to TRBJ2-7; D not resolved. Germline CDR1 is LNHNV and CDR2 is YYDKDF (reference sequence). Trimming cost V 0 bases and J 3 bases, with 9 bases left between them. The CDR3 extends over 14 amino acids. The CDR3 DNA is TGTGCCACCAGCAGAGAGGTGGGCCACTACGAGCAGTACTTC. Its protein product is CATSREVGHYEQYF.

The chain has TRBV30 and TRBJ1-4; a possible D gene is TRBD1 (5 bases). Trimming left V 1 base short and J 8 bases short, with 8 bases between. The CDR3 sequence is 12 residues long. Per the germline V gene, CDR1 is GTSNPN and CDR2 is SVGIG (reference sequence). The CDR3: CAWSAAGEKLFF. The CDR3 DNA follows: TGTGCCTGGAGTGCCGCAGGGGAAAAACTGTTTTTT.

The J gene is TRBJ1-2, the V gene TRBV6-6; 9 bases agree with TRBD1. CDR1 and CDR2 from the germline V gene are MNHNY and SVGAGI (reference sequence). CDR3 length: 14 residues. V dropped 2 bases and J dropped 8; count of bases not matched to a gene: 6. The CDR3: CASSYRTGGVGYTF. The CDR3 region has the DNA TGTGCCAGCAGTTACCGAACAGGGGGCGTGGGCTACACCTTC.

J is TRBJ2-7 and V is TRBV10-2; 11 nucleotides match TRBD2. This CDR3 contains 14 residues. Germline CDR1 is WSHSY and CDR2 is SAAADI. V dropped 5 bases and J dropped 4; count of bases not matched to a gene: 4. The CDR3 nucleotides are TGCGCCAGCAGTTTAGCGGGAGGGATGTACGAGCAGTACTTC. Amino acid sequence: CASSLAGGMYEQYF.

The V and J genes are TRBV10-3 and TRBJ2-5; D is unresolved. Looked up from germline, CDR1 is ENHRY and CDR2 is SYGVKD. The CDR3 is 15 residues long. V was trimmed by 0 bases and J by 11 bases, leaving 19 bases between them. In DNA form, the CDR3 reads TGTGCCATCAGTGAGTCAAGCGCTCCCGGAGTCAAGCAGTACTTC. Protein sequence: CAISESSAPGVKQYF.

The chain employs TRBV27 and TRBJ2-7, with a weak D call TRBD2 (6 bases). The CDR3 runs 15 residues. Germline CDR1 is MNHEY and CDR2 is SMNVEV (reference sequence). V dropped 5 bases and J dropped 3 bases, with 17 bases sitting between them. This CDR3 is CASSPAGGGVYEQYF. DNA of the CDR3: TGTGCCAGCAGTCCCGCTGGCGGCGGGGTCTACGAGCAGTACTTC.

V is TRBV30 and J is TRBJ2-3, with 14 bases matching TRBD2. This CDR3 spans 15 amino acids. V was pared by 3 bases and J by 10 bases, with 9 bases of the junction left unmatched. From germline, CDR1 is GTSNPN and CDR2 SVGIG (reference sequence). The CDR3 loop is CAWRRLAGGPGAQYF. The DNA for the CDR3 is TGTGCCTGGAGAAGACTAGCGGGAGGGCCAGGGGCGCAGTATTTT.

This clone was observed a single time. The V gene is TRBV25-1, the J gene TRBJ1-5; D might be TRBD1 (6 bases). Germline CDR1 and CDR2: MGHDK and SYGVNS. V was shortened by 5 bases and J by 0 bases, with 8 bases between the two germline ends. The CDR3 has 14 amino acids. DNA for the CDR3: TGTGCCAGCAGTCCGGGACATAGCAATCAGCCCCAGCATTTT. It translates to CASSPGHSNQPQHF.

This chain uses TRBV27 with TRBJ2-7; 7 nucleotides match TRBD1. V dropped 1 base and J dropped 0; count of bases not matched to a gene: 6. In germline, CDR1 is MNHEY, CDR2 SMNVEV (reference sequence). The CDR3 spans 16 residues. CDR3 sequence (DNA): TGTGCCAGCAGTTTATGGGTTGGGACAGCCTCCTACGAGCAGTACTTC. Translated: CASSLWVGTASYEQYF.

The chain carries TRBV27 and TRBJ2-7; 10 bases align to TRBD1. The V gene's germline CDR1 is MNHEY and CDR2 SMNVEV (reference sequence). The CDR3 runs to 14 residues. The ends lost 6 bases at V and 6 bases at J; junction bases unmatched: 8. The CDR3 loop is CASRRDRGPLEQYF. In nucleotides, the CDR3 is TGTGCCAGCAGGAGGGACAGGGGCCCTCTCGAGCAGTACTTC.

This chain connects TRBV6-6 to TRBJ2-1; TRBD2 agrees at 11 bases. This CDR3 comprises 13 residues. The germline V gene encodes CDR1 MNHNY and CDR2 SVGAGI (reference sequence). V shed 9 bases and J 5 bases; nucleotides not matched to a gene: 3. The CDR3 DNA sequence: TGTGCCAGTAGCGGGAGGGCCCACAATGAGCAGTTCTTC. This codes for CASSGRAHNEQFF.

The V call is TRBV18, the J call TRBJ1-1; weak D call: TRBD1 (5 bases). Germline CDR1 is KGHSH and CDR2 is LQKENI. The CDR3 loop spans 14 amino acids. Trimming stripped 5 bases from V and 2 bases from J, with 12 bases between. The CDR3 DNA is TGTGCCAGCTCAACGACAGATTTAAACACTGAAGCTTTCTTT. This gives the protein CASSTTDLNTEAFF.

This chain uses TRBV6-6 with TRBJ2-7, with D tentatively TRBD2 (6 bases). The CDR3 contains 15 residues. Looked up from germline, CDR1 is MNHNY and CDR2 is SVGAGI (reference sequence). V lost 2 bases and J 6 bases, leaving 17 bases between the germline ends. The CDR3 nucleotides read TGTGCCAGCAGTTACCCCATCGTTGGGGGAGGCGAGCAGTACTTC. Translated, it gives CASSYPIVGGGEQYF.

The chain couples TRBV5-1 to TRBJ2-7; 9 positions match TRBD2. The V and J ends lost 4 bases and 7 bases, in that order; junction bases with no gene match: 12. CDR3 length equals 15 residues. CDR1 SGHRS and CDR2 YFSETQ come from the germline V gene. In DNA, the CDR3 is TGCGCCAGCAGCCGAGATAGCGGGAGTTCTCAGGAGCAGTACTTC. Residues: CASSRDSGSSQEQYF. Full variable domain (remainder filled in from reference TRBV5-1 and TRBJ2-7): KAGVTQTPRYLIKTRGQQVTLSCSPISGHRSVSWYQQTPGQGLQFLFEYFSETQRNKGNFPGRFSGRQFSNSRSEMNVSTLELGDSALYLCASSRDSGSSQEQYFGPGTRLTVT.